A selection of T cell receptor beta chains follows, all from one sample in a study of T cells in Graves' hyperthyroidism and ophthalmopathy. TCRdb fed the multiplex PCR reads into MiXCR, producing one record per CDR3 protein. The sample records about 210,000 distinct CDR3 sequences, about a sixth being singletons. Material: blood. The receptors stem from a middle-aged man with Graves' hyperthyroidism. CDR3s include the opening cysteine and the closing phenylalanine or tryptophan. D genes are given only for firm matches.

J gene: TRBJ2-7
CDR3 length: 13
D gene: -
V gene: TRBV7-3
CDR3 protein: CASSVNTLSEQYF

J gene: TRBJ2-7
CDR3 length: 14
D gene: -
V gene: TRBV7-2
CDR3 protein: CASSFPEPTYEQYF

J gene: TRBJ2-7
CDR3 length: 16
D gene: TRBD2
V gene: TRBV28
CDR3 protein: CASSLLAGSYSYEQYF

J gene: TRBJ2-1
CDR3 length: 13
D gene: -
V gene: TRBV3-1
CDR3 protein: CASSPLELGEQFF

J gene: TRBJ2-7
CDR3 length: 13
D gene: -
V gene: TRBV11-3
CDR3 protein: CASSSLSSGEQYF

J gene: TRBJ2-5
CDR3 length: 15
D gene: -
V gene: TRBV14
CDR3 protein: CASSQGIWAVETQYF

J gene: TRBJ2-3
CDR3 length: 14
D gene: TRBD2
V gene: TRBV30
CDR3 protein: CAWKGSGATDTQYF

J gene: TRBJ2-3
CDR3 length: 15
D gene: -
V gene: TRBV7-8
CDR3 protein: CASSLAPTATDTQYF

J gene: TRBJ2-2
CDR3 length: 16
D gene: TRBD1
V gene: TRBV11-3
CDR3 protein: CASGTALYPYTGELFF

J gene: TRBJ2-2
CDR3 length: 16
D gene: TRBD2
V gene: TRBV5-1
CDR3 protein: CASSYLSGRSAGELFF

J gene: TRBJ2-1
CDR3 length: 16
D gene: TRBD1
V gene: TRBV11-3
CDR3 protein: CASSLDLDRESNEQFF

J gene: TRBJ2-1
CDR3 length: 14
D gene: TRBD2
V gene: TRBV7-9
CDR3 protein: CASSLGLAINEQFF

J gene: TRBJ2-1
CDR3 length: 16
D gene: TRBD2
V gene: TRBV7-3
CDR3 protein: CASSLSAGGIGNEQFF

J gene: TRBJ2-1
CDR3 length: 14
D gene: -
V gene: TRBV14
CDR3 protein: CASSQPQRGVEQFF

J gene: TRBJ2-3
CDR3 length: 16
D gene: TRBD2
V gene: TRBV11-2
CDR3 protein: CASRRGLAGGNNTRYF

J gene: TRBJ1-1
CDR3 length: 14
D gene: TRBD1
V gene: TRBV20-1
CDR3 protein: CSARDENRGTEAFF

J gene: TRBJ1-1
CDR3 length: 14
D gene: -
V gene: TRBV5-1
CDR3 protein: CASSFVGVRTEAFF

J gene: TRBJ1-2
CDR3 length: 13
D gene: TRBD1
V gene: TRBV5-1
CDR3 protein: CASSSQGNYGYTF

J gene: TRBJ2-1
CDR3 length: 18
D gene: TRBD2
V gene: TRBV18
CDR3 protein: CASSPLGLAGGPRDEQFF

J gene: TRBJ2-3
CDR3 length: 11
D gene: -
V gene: TRBV11-3
CDR3 protein: CASGKDHTQYF

J gene: TRBJ1-5
CDR3 length: 15
D gene: -
V gene: TRBV19
CDR3 protein: CASSPGFGQNQPQHF

J gene: TRBJ2-2
CDR3 length: 14
D gene: TRBD2
V gene: TRBV12-5
CDR3 protein: CASLRAGETGELFF

J gene: TRBJ2-7
CDR3 length: 13
D gene: TRBD2
V gene: TRBV12-3/TRBV12-4
CDR3 protein: CASSGEGPYEQYF

J gene: TRBJ2-1
CDR3 length: 15
D gene: TRBD1
V gene: TRBV7-3
CDR3 protein: CASSLTSGQGNEQFF

J gene: TRBJ1-4
CDR3 length: 14
D gene: -
V gene: TRBV18
CDR3 protein: CASSPPSSFGKLFF

J gene: TRBJ1-2
CDR3 length: 14
D gene: TRBD1
V gene: TRBV12-3/TRBV12-4
CDR3 protein: CASSLDRGKSGYTF

J gene: TRBJ1-2
CDR3 length: 13
D gene: -
V gene: TRBV28
CDR3 protein: CASTTGYGYGYTF

J gene: TRBJ2-7
CDR3 length: 18
D gene: TRBD1
V gene: TRBV28
CDR3 protein: CASSLGPITGGKGYEQYF

J gene: TRBJ2-2
CDR3 length: 16
D gene: -
V gene: TRBV2
CDR3 protein: CASSVWDVSNTGELFF

J gene: TRBJ2-1
CDR3 length: 16
D gene: -
V gene: TRBV7-8
CDR3 protein: CASSWGWEGGYNEQFF

J gene: TRBJ1-5
CDR3 length: 13
D gene: -
V gene: TRBV20-1
CDR3 protein: CSASWGRAQPQHF

J gene: TRBJ1-2
CDR3 length: 14
D gene: -
V gene: TRBV7-2
CDR3 protein: CASRYLGTSYGYTF

J gene: TRBJ1-1
CDR3 length: 15
D gene: TRBD1
V gene: TRBV11-2
CDR3 protein: CASSPQGGVNTEAFF

J gene: TRBJ2-7
CDR3 length: 14
D gene: -
V gene: TRBV19
CDR3 protein: CASSATGTSYEQYF

J gene: TRBJ1-1
CDR3 length: 14
D gene: TRBD1
V gene: TRBV11-1
CDR3 protein: CASSLDRVSTEAFF

J gene: TRBJ2-3
CDR3 length: 15
D gene: TRBD2
V gene: TRBV10-3
CDR3 protein: CAISKTSGGGDTQYF

J gene: TRBJ1-1
CDR3 length: 11
D gene: -
V gene: TRBV25-1
CDR3 protein: CASRFAGEAFF

J gene: TRBJ2-1
CDR3 length: 16
D gene: TRBD2
V gene: TRBV19
CDR3 protein: CASTLGGRAYADEQFF

J gene: TRBJ2-1
CDR3 length: 15
D gene: -
V gene: TRBV6-2/TRBV6-3
CDR3 protein: CASRVEGTPYNEQFF

J gene: TRBJ2-7
CDR3 length: 15
D gene: TRBD1
V gene: TRBV28
CDR3 protein: CAGSLGTGVTYEQYF

J gene: TRBJ1-5
CDR3 length: 14
D gene: -
V gene: TRBV28
CDR3 protein: CASSSTEAPPPQHF

J gene: TRBJ1-1
CDR3 length: 14
D gene: -
V gene: TRBV10-3
CDR3 protein: CAIRDRSGNTEAFF

J gene: TRBJ2-2
CDR3 length: 15
D gene: TRBD1
V gene: TRBV2
CDR3 protein: CASSGDRVNLGELFF

J gene: TRBJ2-3
CDR3 length: 14
D gene: -
V gene: TRBV9
CDR3 protein: CASGRGLESDTQYF

J gene: TRBJ2-1
CDR3 length: 14
D gene: -
V gene: TRBV11-2
CDR3 protein: CASSLVVGQGEQFF

J gene: TRBJ2-5
CDR3 length: 15
D gene: TRBD2
V gene: TRBV20-1
CDR3 protein: CSARDSGTSLETQYF

J gene: TRBJ2-5
CDR3 length: 15
D gene: TRBD1
V gene: TRBV2
CDR3 protein: CASSEGTGGRKTQYF

J gene: TRBJ2-1
CDR3 length: 15
D gene: -
V gene: TRBV6-2/TRBV6-3
CDR3 protein: CASSQGGEGYNEQFF

J gene: TRBJ1-2
CDR3 length: 13
D gene: TRBD1
V gene: TRBV5-1
CDR3 protein: CATAPQGNYGYTF

J gene: TRBJ2-1
CDR3 length: 15
D gene: -
V gene: TRBV5-4
CDR3 protein: CASSSKTRGINEQFF

J gene: TRBJ2-3
CDR3 length: 16
D gene: TRBD1
V gene: TRBV20-1
CDR3 protein: CSATDRAFRSTDTQYF

J gene: TRBJ2-1
CDR3 length: 14
D gene: -
V gene: TRBV10-3
CDR3 protein: CATADRTGGHEQFF

J gene: TRBJ1-5
CDR3 length: 16
D gene: -
V gene: TRBV10-3
CDR3 protein: CAINDWQLNSNQPQHF